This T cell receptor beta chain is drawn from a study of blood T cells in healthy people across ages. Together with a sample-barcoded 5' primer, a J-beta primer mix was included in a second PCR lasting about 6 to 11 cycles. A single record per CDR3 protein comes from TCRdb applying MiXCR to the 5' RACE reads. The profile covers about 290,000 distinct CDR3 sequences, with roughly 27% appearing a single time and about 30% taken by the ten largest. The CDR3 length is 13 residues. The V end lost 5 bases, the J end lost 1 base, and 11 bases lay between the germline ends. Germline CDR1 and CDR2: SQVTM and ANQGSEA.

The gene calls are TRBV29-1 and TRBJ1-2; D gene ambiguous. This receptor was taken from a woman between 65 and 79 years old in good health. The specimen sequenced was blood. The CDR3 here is CSVTTPVNYGYTF. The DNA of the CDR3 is TGCAGCGTTACAACCCCCGTTAACTATGGCTACACCTTC.